Following are 8 T cell receptor beta chains from one sample sequenced in a study of OX40 agonist ivuxolimab in advanced cancers. TCRdb's copy holds only in-frame clones and misses some; the assay was immunoSEQ multiplex PCR. Of 60,000 or so clones in the sample, 84% are singletons; the top ten hold about 4.5%. The sequencing used CD4+ or CD8+ T cells sorted from blood, collected in a trial of the OX40 agonist ivuxolimab. These receptors were collected from an adult with an advanced solid tumor such as melanoma, head and neck, liver or kidney cancer.

In the case of this clone: The same CDR3 arises from other DNA sequences in this sample as well. V and J are TRBV7-3 and TRBJ2-5; D is undetermined. The CDR3 sequence is 13 residues long. V was clipped by 1 base and J by 5 bases, with 8 bases between them. Germline V gene sequence: CDR1 SGHTA, CDR2 FQGTGA. The CDR3 loop reads CASSLNPRETQYF. The CDR3 region has the DNA TGTGCCAGCAGCTTAAATCCGCGTGAGACCCAGTACTTC.

The chain couples TRBV13 to TRBJ2-7; 11 positions match TRBD2. This CDR3 is 17 amino acids long. Germline loops: CDR1 PRHDT, CDR2 FYEKMQ (reference sequence). V trimming: 4 bases; J trimming: 0 bases; junction bases outside the gene matches: 8. In nucleotides, the CDR3 is TGTGCCAGCAGCTCCTCCGCTAGCGGGAGGCCCTCCTACGAGCAGTACTTC. Its translation is CASSSSASGRPSYEQYF.

This clone has just a few counts. The rearrangement joins TRBV2 to TRBJ2-7, with D perhaps TRBD1 (5 bases). The CDR3 loop spans 13 amino acids. The ends were cut back, 3 bases at V and 5 bases at J, with 11 bases in the middle. Per the germline V gene, CDR1 is SNHLY and CDR2 is FYNNEI. This CDR3 is CASSDRVWNEQYF. Written as DNA, the CDR3 is TGTGCCAGCAGTGACAGGGTTTGGAACGAGCAGTACTTC.

This clone was recorded a few times. Other DNA sequences within the sample encode an identical CDR3. This rearrangement joins TRBV5-1 to TRBJ1-1, with D tentatively TRBD1 (6 bases). V was clipped by 1 base and J by 7 bases, with 14 bases between them. Germline V gives CDR1 SGHRS, CDR2 YFSETQ. This CDR3 is built from 14 residues. The CDR3 reads CASSLLGGTYEAFF. The CDR3 DNA reads as TGCGCCAGCAGCTTGCTCGGGGGCACCTATGAAGCTTTCTTT.

This clone has more than one count but fewer than ten. V gene TRBV6-5 combines with J gene TRBJ2-7; D is uncertain. The CDR3 runs to 11 residues. The germline CDR1 and CDR2 sequences are MNHEY and SVGAGI. V was trimmed by 2 bases and J by 10 bases, leaving 9 bases between them. This CDR3 is CASSYNKRQYF. In DNA, the CDR3 is TGTGCCAGCAGTTACAACAAACGACAGTACTTC.

This chain connects TRBV5-4 to TRBJ2-6, with 9 bases aligning to TRBD1. Germline trimming cut 3 bases from V and 0 bases from J; bases unmatched to any gene: 4. Looked up from germline, CDR1 is SGHNT and CDR2 is YYREEE (reference sequence). This CDR3 region has 17 residues. DNA of the CDR3: TGTGCCAGCAGCTGGGGGACAGGGCCCTCTGGGGCCAACGTCCTGACTTTC. Its translation: CASSWGTGPSGANVLTF. The whole variable domain, remainder taken from reference TRBV5-4 and TRBJ2-6, is ETGVTQSPTHLIKTRGQQVTLRCSSQSGHNTVSWYQQALGQGPQFIFQYYREEENGRGNFPPRFSGLQFPNYSSELNVNALELDDSALYLCASSWGTGPSGANVLTFGAGSRLTVL.

The chain recombines TRBV19 with TRBJ2-5; D possibly corresponds to TRBD1 (5 bases). CDR1 LNHDA and CDR2 SQIVND come from the germline V gene (reference sequence). This CDR3 spans 16 amino acids. V was clipped by 1 base and J by 5 bases, with 17 bases between them. The CDR3 loop reads CASSIGLQVLQETQYF. CDR3 sequence (DNA): TGTGCCAGTAGTATAGGATTACAGGTTCTCCAGGAGACCCAGTACTTC. Based on the CDR3 plus reference TRBV19 and TRBJ2-5, the full variable domain is DGGITQSPKYLFRKEGQNVTLSCEQNLNHDAMYWYRQDPGQGLRLIYYSQIVNDFQKGDIAEGYSVSREKKESFPLTVTSAQKNPTAFYLCASSIGLQVLQETQYFGPGTRLLVL.

This chain joins TRBV7-9 and TRBJ1-1; D ambiguous. V dropped 3 bases and J dropped 12 bases, with 14 bases sitting between them. Germline CDR1 SEHNR, CDR2 FQNEAQ (reference sequence). This CDR3 comprises 12 residues. The DNA for the CDR3 is TGTGCCAGCAGCTTCCCAGACATCACCCCTTTCTTT. It yields the protein CASSFPDITPFF.